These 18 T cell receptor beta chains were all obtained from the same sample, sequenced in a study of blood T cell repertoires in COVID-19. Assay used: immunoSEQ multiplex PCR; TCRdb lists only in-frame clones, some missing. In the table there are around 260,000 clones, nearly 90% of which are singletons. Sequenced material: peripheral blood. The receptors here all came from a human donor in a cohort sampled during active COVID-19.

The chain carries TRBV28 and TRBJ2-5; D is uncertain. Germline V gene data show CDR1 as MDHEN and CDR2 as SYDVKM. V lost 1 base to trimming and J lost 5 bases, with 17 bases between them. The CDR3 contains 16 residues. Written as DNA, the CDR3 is TGTGCCAGCAGTTTATCCTTGGGCACCCCCGTTGAGACCCAGTACTTC. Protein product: CASSLSLGTPVETQYF.

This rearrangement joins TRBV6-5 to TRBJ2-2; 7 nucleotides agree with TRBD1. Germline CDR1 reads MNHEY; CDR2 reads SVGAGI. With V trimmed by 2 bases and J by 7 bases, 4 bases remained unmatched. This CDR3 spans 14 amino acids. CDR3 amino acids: CASSYRQGVGELFF. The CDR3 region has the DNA TGTGCCAGCAGTTACAGGCAGGGGGTCGGGGAGCTGTTTTTT.

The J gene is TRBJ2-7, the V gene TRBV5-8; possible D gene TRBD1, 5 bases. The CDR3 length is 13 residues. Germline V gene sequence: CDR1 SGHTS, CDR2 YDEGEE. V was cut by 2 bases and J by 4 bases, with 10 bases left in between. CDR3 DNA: TGTGCCAGCAGCTTACAGGTTACTTACGAGCAGTACTTC. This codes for CASSLQVTYEQYF.

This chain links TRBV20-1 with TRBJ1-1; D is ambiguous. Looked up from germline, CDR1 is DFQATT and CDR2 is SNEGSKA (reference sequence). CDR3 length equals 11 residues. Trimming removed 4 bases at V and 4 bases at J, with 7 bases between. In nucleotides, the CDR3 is TGCAGTGCTATGGGGAGCACTGAAGCTTTCTTT. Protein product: CSAMGSTEAFF.

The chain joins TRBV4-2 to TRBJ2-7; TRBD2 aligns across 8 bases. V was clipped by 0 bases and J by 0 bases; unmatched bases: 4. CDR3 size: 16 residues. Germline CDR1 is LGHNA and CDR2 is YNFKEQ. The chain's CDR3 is CASSQDIREGSYEQYF. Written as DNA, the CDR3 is TGTGCCAGCAGCCAAGATATCCGGGAGGGCTCCTACGAGCAGTACTTC.

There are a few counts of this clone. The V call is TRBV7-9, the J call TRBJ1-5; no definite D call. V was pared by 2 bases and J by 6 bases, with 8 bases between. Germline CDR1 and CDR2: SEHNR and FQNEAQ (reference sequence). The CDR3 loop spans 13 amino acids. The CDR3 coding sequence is TGTGCCAGCAGCTTATATGGCGGTCAGCCCCAGCATTTT. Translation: CASSLYGGQPQHF.

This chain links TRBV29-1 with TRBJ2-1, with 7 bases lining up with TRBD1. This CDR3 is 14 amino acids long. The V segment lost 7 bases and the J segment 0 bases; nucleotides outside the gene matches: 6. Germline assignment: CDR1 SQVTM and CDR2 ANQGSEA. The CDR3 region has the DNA TGCAGCGGGACAGGCGTGAGCTCCTACAATGAGCAGTTCTTC. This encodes CSGTGVSSYNEQFF.

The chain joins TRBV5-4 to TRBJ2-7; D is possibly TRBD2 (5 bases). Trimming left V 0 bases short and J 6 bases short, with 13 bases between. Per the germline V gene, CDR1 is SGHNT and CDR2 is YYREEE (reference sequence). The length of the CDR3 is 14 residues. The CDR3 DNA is TGTGCCAGCAGCTTGGGTTACTTTGGGAGCGAGCAGTACTTC. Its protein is CASSLGYFGSEQYF.

CDR3 nucleotides: TGTGCCAGCAGTCCCGGACAGAATGAAAAACTGTTTTTT. Residues: CASSPGQNEKLFF. V gene TRBV27 combines with J gene TRBJ1-4; the D gene is possibly TRBD1 (6 bases). In germline, CDR1 is MNHEY, CDR2 SMNVEV (reference sequence). This CDR3 has 13 amino acids. The germline V and J ends were trimmed by 5 bases and 5 bases, with 9 bases remaining between them. Supplemented by reference TRBV27 and TRBJ1-4, the full variable domain reads EAQVTQNPRYLITVTGKKLTVTCSQNMNHEYMSWYRQDPGLGLRQIYYSMNVEVTDKGDVPEGYKVSRKEKRNFPLILESPSPNQTSLYFCASSPGQNEKLFFGSGTQLSVL.

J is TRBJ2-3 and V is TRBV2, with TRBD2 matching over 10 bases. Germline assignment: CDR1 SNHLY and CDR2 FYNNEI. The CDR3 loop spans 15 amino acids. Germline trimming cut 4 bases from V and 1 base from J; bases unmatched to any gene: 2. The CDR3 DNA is TGTGCCAGCAGTGCTCTAGCGGGGGGCACAGATACGCAGTATTTT. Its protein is CASSALAGGTDTQYF.

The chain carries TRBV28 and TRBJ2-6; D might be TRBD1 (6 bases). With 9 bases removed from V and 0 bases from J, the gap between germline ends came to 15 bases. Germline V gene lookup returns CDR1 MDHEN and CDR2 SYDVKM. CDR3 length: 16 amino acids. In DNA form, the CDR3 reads TGTGCCAGTTCGGGCCTCAGGGGCTCTGGGGCCAACGTCCTGACTTTC. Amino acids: CASSGLRGSGANVLTF.

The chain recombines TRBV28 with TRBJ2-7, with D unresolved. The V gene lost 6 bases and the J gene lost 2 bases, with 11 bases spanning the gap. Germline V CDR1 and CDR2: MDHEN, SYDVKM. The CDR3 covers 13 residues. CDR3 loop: CASSPPGAYEQYF. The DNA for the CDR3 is TGTGCCAGCAGCCCCCCCGGAGCCTACGAGCAGTACTTC. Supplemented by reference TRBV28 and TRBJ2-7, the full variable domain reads DVKVTQSSRYLVKRTGEKVFLECVQDMDHENMFWYRQDPGLGLRLIYFSYDVKMKEKGDIPEGYSVSREKKERFSLILESASTNQTSMYLCASSPPGAYEQYFGPGTRLTVT.

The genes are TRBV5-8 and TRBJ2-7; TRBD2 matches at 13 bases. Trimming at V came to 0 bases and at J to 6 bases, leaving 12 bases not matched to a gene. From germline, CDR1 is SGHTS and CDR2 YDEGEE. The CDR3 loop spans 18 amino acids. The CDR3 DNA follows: TGTGCCAGCAGCTTGGCGTTTTTTGGGACTAGCGGGATGGTCGAGCAGTACTTC. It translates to CASSLAFFGTSGMVEQYF.

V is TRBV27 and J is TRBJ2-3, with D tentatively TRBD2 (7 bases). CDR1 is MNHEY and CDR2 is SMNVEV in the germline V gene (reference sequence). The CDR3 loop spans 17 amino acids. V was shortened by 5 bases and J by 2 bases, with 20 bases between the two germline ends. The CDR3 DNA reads TGTGCCAGCAGTGGGAGTTGGCGGGGGCTCAACACAGATACGCAGTATTTT. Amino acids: CASSGSWRGLNTDTQYF.

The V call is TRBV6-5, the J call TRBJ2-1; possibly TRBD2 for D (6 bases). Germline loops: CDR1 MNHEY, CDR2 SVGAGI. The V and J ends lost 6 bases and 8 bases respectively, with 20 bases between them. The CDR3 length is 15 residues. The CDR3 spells CASSPFWGVKDEQFF. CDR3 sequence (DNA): TGTGCCAGCAGCCCGTTCTGGGGGGTCAAGGATGAGCAGTTCTTC.

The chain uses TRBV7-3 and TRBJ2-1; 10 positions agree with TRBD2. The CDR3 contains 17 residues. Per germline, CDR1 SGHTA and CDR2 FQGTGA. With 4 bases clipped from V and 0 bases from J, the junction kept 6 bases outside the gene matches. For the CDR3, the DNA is TGTGCCAGCAGCTCCAATAGCGGGAGGTTCTCCTACAATGAGCAGTTCTTC. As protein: CASSSNSGRFSYNEQFF.

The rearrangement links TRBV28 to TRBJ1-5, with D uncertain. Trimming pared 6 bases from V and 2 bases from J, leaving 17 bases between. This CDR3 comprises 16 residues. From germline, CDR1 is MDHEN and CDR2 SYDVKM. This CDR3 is CASSHGSATRNQPQHF. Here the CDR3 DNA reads TGTGCCAGCAGCCACGGGTCTGCCACTCGCAATCAGCCCCAGCATTTT.

The CDR3 spells CAIRGQQYHYEQYF. The CDR3 DNA reads as TGTGCCATCAGGGGACAGCAGTATCATTACGAGCAGTACTTC. This chain links TRBV10-3 with TRBJ2-7, with 7 bases fitting TRBD1. Germline assignment: CDR1 ENHRY and CDR2 SYGVKD. Germline trimming cut 6 bases from V and 4 bases from J; bases unmatched to any gene: 9. The CDR3 contains 14 residues.